At least ten counts were recorded for the clone carrying this TCR beta chain. MiXCR, applied by TCRdb to the RT-PCR reads, yields one record per CDR3 protein. Of about 680,000 distinct CDR3 sequences listed, approximately 15% are singletons. CDR1 is SGHTA and CDR2 is FQGNSA in the germline V gene. The V end was cut by 5 bases, the J end by 0 bases, with 15 bases between. This CDR3 region has 16 residues. Sequencing used memory CD4+ T cells from blood. This chain joins TRBV7-2 and TRBJ2-3; tentatively, D is TRBD2 (6 bases). This receptor was obtained from a female donor in good health, serving as a healthy control. The CDR3 DNA reads TGTGCCAGCAGCGACGGGACTTACTCTAGCACAGATACGCAGTATTTT. Translation gives CASSDGTYSSTDTQYF.